This record looks at one TCR beta chain sequence and its context. This sample is part of a study of blood T cell repertoires in COVID-19. Study at large: Samples of COVID-19 (acute and convalescent) were obtained from the United States, Italy and Spain. From T cells, B-cell-depleted T cells, or PBMCs came the material, which was cDNA or gDNA.

Clones were sequenced by immunoSEQ multiplex PCR, and TCRdb holds only the in-frame ones, with some missing. The sample contains approximately 120,000 clones, around 78% of which appear only once. The germline gives CDR1 LNHDA, CDR2 SQIVND (reference sequence). V lost 1 base to trimming and J lost 4 bases; unmatched junction nucleotides: 7. The CDR3 is 16 amino acids. The chain combines TRBV19 with TRBJ1-5; 7 nucleotides agree with TRBD1. The origin of this receptor is a human donor in a cohort sampled during active COVID-19. The specimen was peripheral blood. The CDR3 sequence is CASSIGSTGRNQPQHF. CDR3 bases: TGTGCCAGTAGTATAGGTTCGACAGGGAGGAATCAGCCCCAGCATTTT. Full variable domain (rest looked up from reference TRBV19 and TRBJ1-5): DGGITQSPKYLFRKEGQNVTLSCEQNLNHDAMYWYRQDPGQGLRLIYYSQIVNDFQKGDIAEGYSVSREKKESFPLTVTSAQKNPTAFYLCASSIGSTGRNQPQHFGDGTRLSIL.